These T cell receptor beta chains were read from a single sample in a study of blood T cell repertoires in COVID-19. Sequencing was performed with immunoSEQ multiplex PCR; in TCRdb, only in-frame clones are kept and a portion is missing. Counted here are approximately 200,000 clones, about four fifths occurring once; the ten biggest clones make up under 2%. The sample taken for sequencing was PBMCs or T cells enriched from blood (not recorded which). The origin of the receptors is a man between 60 and 75 years old who had recovered from COVID-19. The CDR3 runs from the conserved cysteine through the conserved F or W. A D gene is named only where the DNA matches it firmly. Clone size is shown for a subset of rows, as once, few, many or a class of expanded clone.

TRBJ1-1 | TRBV4-3 | . | . | TGCGCCAGCAGCCTCAAAACCCGGGGTTATACTGAAGCTTTCTTT | CASSLKTRGYTEAFF
TRBJ2-7 | TRBV7-8 | . | . | TGTGCCAGCAGCAAAACAGGGAACTACGAGCAGTACTTC | CASSKTGNYEQYF
TRBJ1-5 | TRBV18 | . | . | TGTGCCAGCTCACCAGCACAGGGAGAAAAGCCCCAGCATTTT | CASSPAQGEKPQHF
TRBJ2-5 | TRBV10-3 | . | . | TGTGCCATCAGTGAGTCGCTCAGGACAGAAGAGACCCAGTACTTC | CAISESLRTEETQYF
TRBJ1-2 | TRBV24-1 | . | . | TGTGCCACCAGTGAGAACAGCGGCCTTGGGGGCTACACCTTC | CATSENSGLGGYTF
TRBJ1-2 | TRBV9 | TRBD1 | . | TGTGCCAGCAGCGTAGGACGGGCAGGGGGCTATGGCTACACCTTC | CASSVGRAGGYGYTF
TRBJ2-7 | TRBV3-1/TRBV3-2 | . | once | TGTGCCAGCAGCCAAGACAGCGAGCAGTACTTC | CASSQDSEQYF
TRBJ1-5 | TRBV12-3/TRBV12-4 | . | . | TGTGCCAGCAGTACAGGACAGTTGCCCCAGCATTTT | CASSTGQLPQHF
TRBJ2-5 | TRBV4-2 | . | . | TGTGCCAGCAGCCAAGTTGGCGGGGAGCAAGAGACCCAGTACTTC | CASSQVGGEQETQYF
TRBJ1-1 | TRBV11-3 | . | . | TGTGCCAGCAGCTTAGGTAGGGGAAGTGGAGCTTTCTTT | CASSLGRGSGAFF
TRBJ1-5 | TRBV10-2 | TRBD1 | once | TGCGCCAGCAGTGACCCAGGGACAGGGAAAAATCAGCCCCAGCATTTT | CASSDPGTGKNQPQHF
TRBJ1-1 | TRBV11-2 | . | . | TGTGCCAGCAGCTTAGGAGACTTTAACACTGAAGCTTTCTTT | CASSLGDFNTEAFF
TRBJ1-6 | TRBV2 | . | . | TGTGCCAGCAGTGTTGGCAGGGGTAGTAATTCACCCCTCCACTTT | CASSVGRGSNSPLHF
TRBJ2-5 | TRBV5-1 | . | . | TGCGCCAGCAGAGTGCTAGCAGGTTCAGAAGAGACCCAGTACTTC | CASRVLAGSEETQYF
TRBJ2-3 | TRBV3-1/TRBV3-2 | TRBD1 | . | TGTGCCAGCAGCCACACAGGGGGAAGCACAGATACGCAGTATTTT | CASSHTGGSTDTQYF